The present T cell receptor beta chain was sequenced within a study of blood T cell repertoires in COVID-19. In the authors' workflow: Estimation of nucleated cell counts relied on the amplification of reference gene primers. The table came from immunoSEQ multiplex PCR; TCRdb's copy has only in-frame clones and leaves some out. V, J and clone size derive from that table, while D and trimming were established from the DNA sequence. The sample has around 280,000 clones; approximately 86% are singletons. CDR3 size: 14 residues. The V end lost 5 bases, the J end lost 2 bases, and 9 bases lay between the germline ends. CDR1 is KGHDR and CDR2 is SFDVKD in the germline V gene.

Source material: peripheral blood. This TCR was recovered from a man aged 70 or older with acute or convalescent COVID-19. The V and J genes are TRBV24-1 and TRBJ1-5, with D uncertain. CDR3 in amino acids: CATSGISGNQPQHF. CDR3 in DNA: TGTGCCACCAGTGGAATCAGTGGCAATCAGCCCCAGCATTTT.